This TCR beta chain appears in the sequencing data of a study of cytomegalovirus exposure and HLA in healthy donors. Study-level information: Most genotyped donors, 81% of about 400, had Caucasian-associated genetic ancestry. Study-wide results and limits: Based on reports, TCR beta sequences accurately predicted HLA-A and HLA-B alleles for most subjects. As a later analysis showed, a missense DCLRE1C variant was linked to trimming of TCR beta V- and J-genes. Further analysis was carried out later, and it showed several of the most significant clusters appearing linked to common viral pathogens.

It was with 60 Vbeta and 13 Jbeta primers that the PCR ran. The protocol was immunoSEQ multiplex PCR, while the TCRdb copy is restricted to in-frame clones and leaves out a portion. The sample lists roughly 150,000 clones; around 73% were seen once. Concerning this clone itself: Its antigen is not identified.

The CDR3 loop spans 15 amino acids. Germline CDR1 reads LGHNA; CDR2 reads YNFKEQ. The ends were cut back, 2 bases at V and 0 bases at J, with 9 bases in the middle. The sequenced material came from PBMCs. The sequence was obtained from a woman under 30 in good health and CMV-seropositive. The chain uses TRBV4-2 and TRBJ2-3, with a weak D call TRBD1 (6 bases). CDR3 nucleotides: TGTGCCAGCAGCCAACTGACAGGAAGCACAGATACGCAGTATTTT. Amino acid sequence: CASSQLTGSTDTQYF.